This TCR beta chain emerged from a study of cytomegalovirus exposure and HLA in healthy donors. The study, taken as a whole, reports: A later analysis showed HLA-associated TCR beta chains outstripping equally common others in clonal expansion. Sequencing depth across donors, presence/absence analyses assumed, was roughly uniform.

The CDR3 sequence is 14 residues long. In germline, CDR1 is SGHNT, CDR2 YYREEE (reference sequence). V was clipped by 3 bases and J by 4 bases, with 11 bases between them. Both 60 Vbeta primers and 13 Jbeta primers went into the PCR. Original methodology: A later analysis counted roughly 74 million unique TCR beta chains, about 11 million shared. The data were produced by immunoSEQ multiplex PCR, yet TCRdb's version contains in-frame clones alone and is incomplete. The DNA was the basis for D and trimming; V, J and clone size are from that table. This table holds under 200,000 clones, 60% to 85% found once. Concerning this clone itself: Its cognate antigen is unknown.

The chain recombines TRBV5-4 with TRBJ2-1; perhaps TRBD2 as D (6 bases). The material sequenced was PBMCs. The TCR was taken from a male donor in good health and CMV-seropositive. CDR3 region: CASSSPAGYNEQFF. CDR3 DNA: TGTGCCAGCAGCTCCCCGGCGGGGTACAATGAGCAGTTCTTC.